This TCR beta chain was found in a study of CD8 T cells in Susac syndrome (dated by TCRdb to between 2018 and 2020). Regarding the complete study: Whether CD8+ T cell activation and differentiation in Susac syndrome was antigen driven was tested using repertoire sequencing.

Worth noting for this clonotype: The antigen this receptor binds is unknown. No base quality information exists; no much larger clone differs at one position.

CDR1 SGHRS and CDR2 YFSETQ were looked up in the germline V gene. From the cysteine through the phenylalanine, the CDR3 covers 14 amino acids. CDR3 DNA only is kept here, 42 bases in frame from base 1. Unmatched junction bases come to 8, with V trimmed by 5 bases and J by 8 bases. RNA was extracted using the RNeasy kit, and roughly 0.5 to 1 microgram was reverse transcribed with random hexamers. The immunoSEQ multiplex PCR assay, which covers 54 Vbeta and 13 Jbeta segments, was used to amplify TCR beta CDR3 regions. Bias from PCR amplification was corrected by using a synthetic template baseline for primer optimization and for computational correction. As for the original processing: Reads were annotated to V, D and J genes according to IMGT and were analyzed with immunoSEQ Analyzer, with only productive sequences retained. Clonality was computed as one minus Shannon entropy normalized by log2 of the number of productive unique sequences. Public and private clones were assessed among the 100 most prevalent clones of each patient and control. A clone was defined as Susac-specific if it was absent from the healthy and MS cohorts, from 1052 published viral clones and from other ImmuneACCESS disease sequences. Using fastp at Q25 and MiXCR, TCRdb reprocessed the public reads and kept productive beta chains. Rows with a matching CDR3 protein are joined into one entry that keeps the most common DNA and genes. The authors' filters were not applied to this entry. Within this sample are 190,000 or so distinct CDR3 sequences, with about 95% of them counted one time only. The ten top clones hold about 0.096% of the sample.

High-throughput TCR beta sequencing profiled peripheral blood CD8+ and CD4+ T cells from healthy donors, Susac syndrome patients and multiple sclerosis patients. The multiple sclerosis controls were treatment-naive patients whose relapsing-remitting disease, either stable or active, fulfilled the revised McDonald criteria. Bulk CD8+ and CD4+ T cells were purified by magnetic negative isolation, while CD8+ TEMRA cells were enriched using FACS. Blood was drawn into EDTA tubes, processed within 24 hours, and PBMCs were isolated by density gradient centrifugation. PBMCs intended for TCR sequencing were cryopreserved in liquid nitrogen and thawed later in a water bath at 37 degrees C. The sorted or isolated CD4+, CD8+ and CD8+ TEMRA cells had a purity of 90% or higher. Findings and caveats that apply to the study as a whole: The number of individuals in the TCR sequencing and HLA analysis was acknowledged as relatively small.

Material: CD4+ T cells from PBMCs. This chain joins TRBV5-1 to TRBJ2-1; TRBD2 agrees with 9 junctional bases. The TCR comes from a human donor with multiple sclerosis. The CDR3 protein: CASRISSGIDEQFF. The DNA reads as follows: TGCGCCAGCAGGATATCTAGCGGGATAGATGAGCAGTTCTTC.